This T cell receptor beta chain is from a study of blood T cell repertoires in COVID-19. Study overall: Acute and convalescent COVID-19 specimens originated in the United States, Italy and Spain. Nucleic acid was either cDNA or gDNA, and it came from T cells, B-cell-depleted T cells, or PBMCs.

Authors' data handling: From reference gene primer amplification, estimates of nucleated cell counts were derived. The data were produced by immunoSEQ multiplex PCR, yet TCRdb's version contains in-frame clones alone and is incomplete. Clone size and V and J calls were adopted from that table, with D and trimming inferred from the DNA. The table records hundreds of thousands of clones, roughly nine tenths of them present only once. J gave up 5 bases and V 5 bases, and 8 bases lay outside the gene matches. This CDR3 comprises 16 residues. From germline, CDR1 is SEHNR and CDR2 FQNEAQ (reference sequence).

Material: peripheral blood. The TCR comes from a man aged 40-49 years with acute or convalescent COVID-19. The V gene is TRBV7-9, the J gene TRBJ2-3; 12 bases are a match to TRBD2. The CDR3 DNA is TGTGCCAGCAGCCCAGGACTAGCGGGGAAACGAGATACGCAGTATTTT. It yields the protein CASSPGLAGKRDTQYF.